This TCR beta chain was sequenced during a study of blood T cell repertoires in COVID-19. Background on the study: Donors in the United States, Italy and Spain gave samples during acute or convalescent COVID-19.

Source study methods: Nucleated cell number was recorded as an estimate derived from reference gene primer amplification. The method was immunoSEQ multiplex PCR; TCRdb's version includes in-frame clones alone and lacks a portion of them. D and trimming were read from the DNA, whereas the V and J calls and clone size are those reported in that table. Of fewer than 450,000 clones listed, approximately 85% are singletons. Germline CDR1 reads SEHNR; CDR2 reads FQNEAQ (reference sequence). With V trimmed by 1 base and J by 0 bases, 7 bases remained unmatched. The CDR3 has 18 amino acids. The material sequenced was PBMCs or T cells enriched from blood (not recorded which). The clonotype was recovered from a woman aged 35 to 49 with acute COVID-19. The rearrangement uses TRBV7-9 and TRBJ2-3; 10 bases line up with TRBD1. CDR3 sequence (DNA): TGTGCCAGCAGCTTAGGGACAGGGGGTGGAGTGAGCACAGATACGCAGTATTTT. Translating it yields CASSLGTGGGVSTDTQYF.